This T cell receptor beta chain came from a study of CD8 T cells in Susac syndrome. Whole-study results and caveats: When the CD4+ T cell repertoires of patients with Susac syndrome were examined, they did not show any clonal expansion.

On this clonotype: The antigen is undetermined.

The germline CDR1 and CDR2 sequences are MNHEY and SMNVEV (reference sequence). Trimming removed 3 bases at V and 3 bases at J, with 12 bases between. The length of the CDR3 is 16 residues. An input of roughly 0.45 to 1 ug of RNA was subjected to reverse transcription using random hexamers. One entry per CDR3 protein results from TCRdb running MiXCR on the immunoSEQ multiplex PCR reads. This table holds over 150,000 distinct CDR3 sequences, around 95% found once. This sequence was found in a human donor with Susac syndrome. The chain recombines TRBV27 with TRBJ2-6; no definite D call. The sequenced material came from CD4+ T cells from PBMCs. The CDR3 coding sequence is TGTGCCAGCAGTTTCGTTCCAGGATATGGGGCCAACGTCCTGACTTTC. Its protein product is CASSFVPGYGANVLTF.